This TCR beta chain is from a study of cytomegalovirus exposure and HLA in healthy donors. Study context: Genetic ancestry analysis placed approximately 79% of the roughly 400 donors that were genotyped in the Caucasian-associated cluster. Regarding the study as a whole: The presence/absence work took it that sequencing depth was about the same across donors. The authors later found most CMV-associated TCR beta chains appeared HLA-restricted.

Worth noting for this clone: Its antigen is as yet unknown.

The PCR had 60 Vbeta and 13 Jbeta primers. The protocol was immunoSEQ multiplex PCR, while the TCRdb copy is restricted to in-frame clones and leaves out a portion. The sample contains roughly 170,000 clones, approximately 82% of which appear only once. The CDR3 sequence is 17 residues long. Losses at the gene ends were 7 bases for V and 3 bases for J; bases not matched to a gene: 13. Germline CDR1 and CDR2: MNHEY and SMNVEV (reference sequence). The rearrangement links TRBV27 to TRBJ2-7, with 12 nucleotides matching TRBD1. The material sequenced was PBMCs. The origin of this receptor is a male donor in good health and CMV-seronegative. The CDR3 loop is CASTRQYRDRGLYEQYF. In DNA, the CDR3 is TGTGCCAGCACTCGGCAATACCGGGACAGGGGGCTCTACGAGCAGTACTTC.